This T cell receptor beta chain originates from a study of long-term antiretroviral therapy in people with HIV. The overall study: In the earliest collections, sampling predates the 2015 immediate-ART recommendation by about a decade. Study-wide results and caveats: Specimen acquisition occurred between about 2004 and 2017, potentially under older ART regimens. Clonal populations expanded prior to ART predominated within the repertoire at all time points.

The CDR3 totals 14 residues. The germline V gene has CDR1 MDHEN and CDR2 SYDVKM. The V and J ends lost 4 bases and 4 bases respectively, with 14 bases between them. Only a few counts were recorded for this clone. Its antigen is not identified. HIV-positive participants were all treated in the United States. Sequencing used immunoSEQ v3.0 at survey level. Only in-frame clones appear in the TCRdb table, and some are missing; sequencing was by immunoSEQ multiplex PCR. This table has more than 20,000 clones, approximately 81% appearing once. The chain has TRBV28 and TRBJ2-7; weak D call: TRBD2 (7 bases). This receptor was taken from a woman in her fifties or sixties with HIV. Sample: unsorted PBMCs, taken 1.9 years after starting antiretroviral therapy. CDR3 protein: CASSSRGAEYEQYF. CDR3 bases: TGTGCCAGCAGTTCTCGGGGGGCCGAATACGAGCAGTACTTC.